These T cell receptor beta chains were read from a single sample in a study of blood T cell repertoires in COVID-19. Repertoires were generated with immunoSEQ multiplex PCR, while TCRdb's copy carries only in-frame clones and drops some. The sample consists of some 130,000 clones, approximately 79% of them appearing once. Input material: PBMCs or T cells enriched from blood (not recorded which). Every receptor here comes from a man aged 35 to 55 with acute COVID-19. CDR3s include the opening cysteine and the closing phenylalanine or tryptophan. Each record gives: D gene, clone size, J gene, V gene, CDR3 protein, CDR3 DNA. D genes are given only for firm matches. Some rows have no size entry. The others give once, few or many, or a class for an expanded clone.

-	-	TRBJ2-7	TRBV5-6	CASSPGLTAYEQYF	TGTGCCAGCAGTCCGGGACTTACCGCCTACGAGCAGTACTTC
-	-	TRBJ2-5	TRBV23-1	CASSQSRPCGETQYF	TGCGCCAGCAGTCAATCGAGGCCATGCGGGGAGACCCAGTACTTC
-	-	TRBJ1-4	TRBV11-2	CASSWAGSNEKLFF	TGTGCCAGCAGCTGGGCAGGGTCTAATGAAAAACTGTTTTTT
TRBD1	-	TRBJ2-7	TRBV7-9	CASSLGQDRGYEQYF	TGTGCCAGCAGCTTAGGGCAAGACAGGGGCTACGAGCAGTACTTC
TRBD2	-	TRBJ2-1	TRBV7-2	CASSSGLEPSEQFF	TGTGCCAGCAGCTCGGGACTAGAACCCAGCGAGCAGTTCTTC
TRBD2	-	TRBJ2-1	TRBV19	CASSIPGLAGPYNEQFF	TGTGCCAGTAGTATCCCCGGACTAGCGGGACCCTACAATGAGCAGTTCTTC
TRBD2	few	TRBJ2-2	TRBV3-1/TRBV3-2	CASSHSLAAGGLNTGELFF	TGTGCCAGCAGCCACTCCCTCGCGGCGGGAGGCTTAAACACCGGGGAGCTGTTTTTT
-	-	TRBJ2-5	TRBV29-1	CSVFSQAGVGETQYF	TGCAGCGTTTTTTCCCAGGCAGGGGTCGGGGAGACCCAGTACTTC
-	once	TRBJ2-5	TRBV3-1/TRBV3-2	CASSQGPREETQYF	TGTGCCAGCAGCCAGGGCCCCCGGGAGGAGACCCAGTACTTC
-	-	TRBJ1-6	TRBV5-1	CASSLVAGRESPLHF	TGCGCCAGCAGCTTGGTGGCGGGAAGAGAATCACCCCTCCACTTT
-	-	TRBJ1-6	TRBV28	CASSLGPGRTYNSPLHF	TGTGCCAGCAGTTTAGGCCCCGGCAGGACCTATAATTCACCCCTCCACTTT
-	-	TRBJ1-2	TRBV7-9	CASSSQGNYGYTF	TGTGCCAGCAGCTCACAGGGTAACTATGGCTACACCTTC
-	-	TRBJ2-1	TRBV2	CASRSSGNSYNEQFF	TGTGCCAGCAGGTCATCCGGGAACTCCTACAATGAGCAGTTCTTC
-	-	TRBJ1-5	TRBV5-1	CASSLGLGNQPQHF	TGCGCCAGCAGCTTGGGGCTAGGCAATCAGCCCCAGCATTTT
TRBD2	-	TRBJ2-3	TRBV7-3	CASSRGEADTQYF	TGTGCCAGCAGCCGGGGGGAGGCAGATACGCAGTATTTT
TRBD1	-	TRBJ1-2	TRBV15	CATSLARQGYGYTF	TGTGCCACCAGCTTGGCGCGACAGGGCTATGGCTACACCTTC
TRBD2	-	TRBJ2-5	TRBV3-1/TRBV3-2	CASSRGLAGLQETQYF	TGTGCCAGCAGCCGAGGACTAGCGGGACTCCAAGAGACCCAGTACTTC
-	-	TRBJ1-1	TRBV28	CASVGQMNTEAFF	TGTGCCAGTGTGGGGCAGATGAACACTGAAGCTTTCTTT
-	few	TRBJ1-3	TRBV27	CASSLTGISGNTIYF	TGTGCCAGCAGTTTAACGGGGATCTCTGGAAACACCATATATTTT
-	few	TRBJ1-2	TRBV6-4	CASSDSRHLTF	TGTGCCAGCAGTGACTCCCGACACCTCACCTTC
-	once	TRBJ2-7	TRBV4-2	CASSQDSEQYF	TGTGCCAGCAGCCAAGACAGCGAGCAGTACTTC
TRBD1	-	TRBJ2-2	TRBV19	CASSMTGVPGELFF	TGTGCCAGTAGTATGACAGGGGTTCCCGGGGAGCTGTTTTTT
-	-	TRBJ2-7	TRBV15	CATSRERGSYEQYF	TGTGCCACCAGCAGAGAACGGGGGTCCTACGAGCAGTATTTC
-	-	TRBJ1-1	TRBV2	CASSEAERSVAFF	TGTGCCAGCAGTGAAGCGGAGAGATCCGTCGCTTTCTTT
TRBD1	once	TRBJ1-1	TRBV7-9	CASSSTGYTEAFF	TGTGCCAGCAGTTCGACAGGGTACACTGAAGCTTTCTTT
-	-	TRBJ2-1	TRBV25-1	CASSALTRSYNEQFF	TGTGCCAGCAGTGCCCTGACTCGCTCCTACAATGAGCAGTTCTTC
-	-	TRBJ1-4	TRBV7-9	CASSLLRGEVGEKLFF	TGTGCCAGCAGCTTATTAAGAGGGGAGGTTGGCGAAAAACTGTTTTTT
TRBD2	-	TRBJ2-1	TRBV2	CASSERLAGVNEQFF	TGTGCCAGCAGTGAAAGACTAGCGGGGGTCAATGAGCAGTTCTTC
-	-	TRBJ2-6	TRBV7-9	CASSLRIGGANVLTF	TGTGCCAGCAGCTTGAGGATTGGTGGGGCCAACGTCCTGACTTTC
-	-	TRBJ2-5	TRBV7-9	CASSLGQIQETQYF	TGTGCCAGCAGCCTAGGACAGATACAAGAGACCCAGTACTTC
-	-	TRBJ1-1	TRBV3-1/TRBV3-2	CASSLAGFGTEAFF	TGTGCCAGCAGCCTTGCAGGGTTCGGCACTGAAGCTTTCTTT
-	-	TRBJ2-7	TRBV20-1	CSASDGPRYEQYF	TGCAGTGCTAGTGATGGGCCCCGATACGAGCAGTACTTC
-	once	TRBJ2-3	TRBV6-4	CASSDPLRGNTQYF	TGTGCCAGCAGTGACCCGTTAAGAGGGAATACGCAGTATTTT
-	-	TRBJ2-2	TRBV24-1	CATSDPQGLTGELFF	TGTGCCACCAGTGATCCGCAGGGTCTCACCGGGGAGCTGTTTTTT
TRBD1	-	TRBJ2-6	TRBV28	CASYTGTVYSGANVLTF	TGTGCCAGCTATACCGGGACAGTGTACTCTGGGGCCAACGTCCTGACTTTC
-	-	TRBJ1-2	TRBV9	CASSPRKGQGYGYTF	TGTGCCAGCAGCCCCCGTAAAGGGCAGGGCTATGGCTACACCTTC
TRBD1	-	TRBJ2-7	TRBV25-1	CASSIRQGSEQYF	TGTGCCAGCAGTATACGACAGGGGTCCGAGCAGTACTTC
TRBD2	-	TRBJ2-5	TRBV4-2	CASSQDQLAGVIGAQYF	TGTGCCAGCAGCCAAGATCAGCTAGCGGGAGTCATCGGGGCCCAGTACTTC
TRBD2	-	TRBJ2-7	TRBV5-1	CASSPPGREGYEQYF	TGCGCCAGCAGCCCTCCTGGCAGGGAGGGCTACGAGCAGTACTTC
-	-	TRBJ1-6	TRBV19	CASSIGGGIRRSSPLHF	TGTGCCAGTAGTATAGGAGGAGGCATCCGGCGGAGTTCACCCCTCCACTTT
TRBD1	medium-sized	TRBJ1-2	TRBV3-1/TRBV3-2	CASRPGQGGYGYTF	TGTGCCAGCAGACCGGGACAGGGGGGCTATGGCTACACCTTC
TRBD2	once	TRBJ2-1	TRBV27	CASRGPGLAVNEQFF	TGTGCCAGCAGGGGCCCGGGACTAGCGGTCAATGAGCAGTTCTTC
TRBD1	-	TRBJ2-4	TRBV11-2	CASSLVPGGAGNIQYF	TGTGCCAGCAGCTTAGTCCCAGGGGGCGCCGGGAACATTCAGTACTTC
-	-	TRBJ1-1	TRBV5-1	CASSLASGGKSTEAFF	TGCGCCAGCAGCTTGGCATCGGGGGGTAAGAGCACTGAAGCTTTCTTT
TRBD1	-	TRBJ1-5	TRBV25-1	CARDIQGAQPQHF	TGTGCCAGGGACATACAGGGGGCCCAGCCCCAGCATTTT
-	-	TRBJ1-2	TRBV7-9	CASSLEGDGYTF	TGTGCCAGCAGCTTAGAAGGAGATGGCTACACCTTC
-	-	TRBJ1-4	TRBV5-1	CASSLEPSDEKLFF	TGCGCCAGCAGCTTGGAACCTTCGGATGAAAAACTGTTTTTT
-	-	TRBJ2-2	TRBV3-1/TRBV3-2	CASSQTLAPSPHGELFF	TGTGCCAGCAGCCAAACCCTGGCCCCTTCCCCCCACGGGGAGCTGTTTTTT
-	-	TRBJ2-7	TRBV19	CASSFYLGQSGDEQYF	TGTGCCAGTAGTTTTTACTTGGGACAGTCGGGGGACGAGCAGTACTTC
TRBD2	-	TRBJ2-7	TRBV5-1	CASSLGSGSLSYEQYF	TGCGCCAGCAGCTTGGGTAGCGGGAGCCTTTCCTACGAGCAGTACTTC
-	-	TRBJ2-7	TRBV10-1	CASSEGVPYEQYF	TGCGCCAGCAGTGAAGGGGTCCCCTACGAGCAGTACTTC
-	-	TRBJ2-5	TRBV7-9	CASSQSNRVGLETQYF	TGTGCCAGCAGCCAGTCCAACAGGGTGGGGTTGGAGACCCAGTACTTC
-	-	TRBJ1-6	TRBV30	CAWSGQEGSPLHF	TGTGCCTGGAGTGGACAGGAAGGTTCACCCCTCCACTTT
TRBD2	-	TRBJ2-3	TRBV15	CATSRAGTSGLPSTDTQYF	TGTGCCACCAGCAGAGCGGGGACTAGCGGGTTACCGAGCACAGATACGCAGTATTTT
TRBD2	once	TRBJ2-1	TRBV4-1	CASSQELAGDTPRNEQFF	TGCGCCAGCAGCCAAGAACTAGCGGGGGACACACCCCGGAATGAGCAGTTCTTC
TRBD2	-	TRBJ2-1	TRBV5-1	CASSAGLAGGISEQFF	TGCGCCAGCAGCGCGGGACTAGCGGGGGGTATCTCTGAGCAGTTCTTC
TRBD1	-	TRBJ1-1	TRBV6-6	CASILTVGGRTTEAFF	TGTGCCAGCATTCTTACAGTAGGGGGCAGGACCACTGAAGCTTTCTTT
-	-	TRBJ1-4	TRBV5-6	CASSFEGIEKLFF	TGTGCCAGCAGCTTCGAGGGTATCGAAAAACTGTTTTTT
-	-	TRBJ2-7	TRBV5-1	CASRRESGFYEQYF	TGCGCCAGCAGGAGGGAAAGCGGCTTCTACGAGCAGTACTTC
-	-	TRBJ2-7	TRBV7-2	CASSLLRAGEQYF	TGTGCCAGCAGCTTACTCCGGGCGGGCGAGCAGTACTTC